This entry concerns a single TCR beta chain. Its recognized antigen is unknown. Base qualities are missing; no much larger clone stands one base away. These data are taken from a study of blood T cell repertoires in COVID-19 (dated by TCRdb to 2020 to 2022). Regarding the study in general: Samples covering the acute and convalescent phases of COVID-19 were provided by collaborators in the United States, Italy and Spain. The prospective study material was composed of cDNA or gDNA derived from T cells, B-cell-depleted T cells, or PBMCs. Deeply sampled blood TCRbeta repertoires from subjects exposed to, actively infected with, or recovered from COVID-19 were included in the dataset. Samples were obtained from the ongoing ImmuneRACE study (first 160 participants) and from roughly 1,300 subjects provided by 6 global collaborators. The repertoires were released in a freely available public database intended as a resource for research on the immune response to SARS-CoV-2. A de-identified subject ID, COVID-19 status, age in years and sex were almost always included in the sample metadata. HLA class I and class II types, where available, came from metadata supplied by the sample provider rather than from assay-based typing. General study outcomes and caveats: The amount of clinical and demographic metadata varied by source and participant and was provided uncurated.

One collaborating source in Seattle enrolled patients while the patients were actively infected and followed the patients over time throughout the course of disease. The collaborating institutions used their own protocols to collect whole blood in K2EDTA tubes. For TCRbeta analysis, collaborators shipped samples as frozen whole blood, isolated PBMCs, or DNA extracted from either of those sample types. The immunoSEQ Assay, a bias-controlled multiplex PCR, was used to amplify TCRbeta CDR3 regions from genomic DNA. As for the authors' bioinformatics: Nucleated cell counts per sample were estimated from amplification of reference gene primers within the assay. Sequence reads were collapsed and filtered to measure the absolute abundance of every unique TCRbeta CDR3 rearrangement. For each sample, productive Simpson clonality was calculated as the square root of Simpson's diversity index over productive rearrangements. TCRdb obtained this table from immuneACCESS and retained in-frame rearrangements with V and J assigned. These tables miss some clones; where compared with another copy, unresolved V genes account for less than half of the shortfall, and the remainder is unexplained. The D gene and trimming were derived from the DNA, and the V and J assignments and clone size from that table. The sample table contains some 250,000 clones; only one count was recorded for around 86% of them. Of the sample, about 5.2% falls within the top ten clones.

This receptor was identified in a woman aged 55-75 years with COVID-19, enrolled during active disease. Source material: peripheral blood.

The CDR3 region: CASKWGLDSPLHF. In nucleotides, the sequence is TGTGCCAGCAAGTGGGGGCTGGATTCACCCCTCCACTTT. Recombination joined TRBV25-1 with TRBJ1-6; TRBD1 could be the D gene, as 6 bases match. The CDR1 and CDR2 encoded by the germline V gene are MGHDK and SYGVNS. The CDR3 runs 13 residues from the cysteine to the phenylalanine. CDR3 DNA is the only sequence kept; it has 39 bases, read in frame from the first base. V lost 7 bases and J lost 8 bases; the stretch between them is 12 bases long.